Below, 27 T cell receptor beta chains from the same sample are listed, as sequenced in a study of cytomegalovirus exposure and HLA in healthy donors. Both 60 Vbeta primers and 13 Jbeta primers went into the PCR. Using immunoSEQ multiplex PCR, the repertoire was profiled, and TCRdb retains in-frame clones only, with some absent. This sample has over 95,000 clones; about 83% occur once, and the top ten carry less than 3%. Input material: PBMCs. All receptors derive from a female donor in good health and CMV-seronegative.

CDR3 in DNA: TGTGCCAGCAGCTTAGGGACTAGCGCGTACCAAGAGACCCAGTACTTC. This encodes CASSLGTSAYQETQYF. The chain carries TRBV7-6 and TRBJ2-5; TRBD2 aligns across 9 bases. This CDR3 has 16 residues. Germline CDR1 reads SGHVS; CDR2 reads FNYEAQ. J gave up 0 bases and V 1 base, and 3 bases lay outside the gene matches.

The V gene is TRBV6-5, the J gene TRBJ2-2; 10 bases are shared with TRBD1. With V trimmed by 5 bases and J by 6 bases, 3 bases remained unmatched. This CDR3 region has 14 residues. Germline loops: CDR1 MNHEY, CDR2 SVGAGI. DNA for the CDR3: TGTGCCAGCAGTCGGACAGGGGGTTCCGGGGAGCTGTTTTTT. Translated: CASSRTGGSGELFF.

This clone turned up a few times. J is TRBJ1-5 and V is TRBV29-1, with 7 positions matching TRBD1. The germline CDR1 and CDR2 sequences are SQVTM and ANQGSEA. The CDR3 consists of 12 residues. V lost 5 bases to trimming and J lost 8 bases; unmatched junction nucleotides: 6. The chain's CDR3 is CSVTTGKEPQHF. Here the CDR3 DNA reads TGCAGCGTTACGACAGGGAAGGAGCCCCAGCATTTT.

This chain uses TRBV5-6 with TRBJ2-1; 8 bases align to TRBD2. The CDR3 runs to 16 residues. CDR1 is SGHDT, CDR2 YYEEEE, per germline. J was trimmed by 2 bases and V by 4 bases; bases with no gene match: 8. The CDR3 DNA reads as TGTGCCAGCAGCAGGGAGGGTAGCGGGGCCTACAATGAGCAGTTCTTC. Translating gives CASSREGSGAYNEQFF.

This sequence joins TRBV18 and TRBJ2-2, with D perhaps matching TRBD2 (6 bases). From germline, CDR1 is KGHSH and CDR2 LQKENI. The CDR3 loop spans 17 amino acids. V lost 6 bases, J lost 2 bases, and 19 bases lay in between. The DNA for the CDR3 is TGTGCCAGCTCCTCCCTCTATTTAGCGGAAAACACCGGGGAGCTGTTTTTT. Translating it yields CASSSLYLAENTGELFF.

The V call is TRBV5-3, the J call TRBJ2-1; 7 positions match TRBD1. TRBV5-3 has ORF status, its function being uncertain. After removal of 6 bases from V and 5 bases from J, the junction contained 11 bases not matched to a gene. The CDR3 runs 15 residues. CDR3 amino acids: CARICTEGANNEQFF. As DNA, the CDR3 is TGTGCCAGAATCTGTACCGAGGGGGCAAACAATGAGCAGTTCTTC.

The gene calls are TRBV6-5 and TRBJ2-5, with D perhaps TRBD1 (6 bases). CDR1 and CDR2 (germline): MNHEY, SVGAGI. The CDR3 totals 14 residues. V lost 6 bases to trimming and J lost 1 base, with 12 bases between them. CDR3: CASSRGQPQETQYF. The CDR3 nucleotides are TGTGCCAGCAGCCGTGGACAGCCCCAAGAGACCCAGTACTTC.

The chain is built from TRBV7-8 and TRBJ1-2; tentative D call: TRBD1 (6 bases). This CDR3 has 14 residues. The germline V gene has CDR1 SGHVS and CDR2 FQNEAQ. The V gene lost 5 bases and the J gene lost 4 bases, with 14 bases spanning the gap. CDR3 in amino acids: CASSPQGAGYGYTF. DNA of the CDR3: TGTGCCAGCAGCCCACAGGGTGCTGGCTATGGCTACACCTTC.

This chain connects TRBV7-3 to TRBJ2-5; 13 bases agree with TRBD2. Matching the DNA end better, TRBJ2-7 makes the J call doubtful. Per the germline V gene, CDR1 is SGHTA and CDR2 is FQGTGA. The CDR3 is made up of 16 amino acids. For the CDR3, the DNA is TGTGCCAGCAGCCTCGGACTAGCGGGGGCTACCTACGAGCAGTACTTC. It is translated as CASSLGLAGATYEQYF.

The chain links TRBV25-1 to TRBJ1-6, with TRBD1 as a possible D gene (6 bases). V was trimmed by 3 bases and J by 6 bases, leaving 12 bases between them. CDR3 length: 15 residues. CDR1 and CDR2 from the germline V gene are MGHDK and SYGVNS. As DNA, the CDR3 is TGTGCCAGCAGTGACAGGGGAACCCCTAATTCACCCCTCCACTTT. Translating gives CASSDRGTPNSPLHF.

The chain uses TRBV5-1 and TRBJ2-3; maybe TRBD2 (6 bases). CDR1 and CDR2 from the germline V gene are SGHRS and YFSETQ. V lost 2 bases, J lost 2 bases, and 12 bases lay in between. The CDR3 consists of 15 residues. In nucleotides, the CDR3 is TGCGCCAGCAGCTTTACGACTAGACCCACAGATACGCAGTATTTT. This gives the protein CASSFTTRPTDTQYF.

The rearrangement uses TRBV9 and TRBJ2-1; 12 nucleotides align to TRBD2. This CDR3 contains 14 residues. V lost 4 bases, J lost 10 bases, and 6 bases stayed unmatched. Germline CDR1 is SGDLS and CDR2 is YYNGEE. The CDR3 protein is CASSTGLAGHEQFF. In DNA form, the CDR3 reads TGTGCCAGCAGCACCGGACTAGCGGGGCACGAGCAGTTCTTC.

This clone was observed a few times. This chain uses TRBV4-2 with TRBJ1-3, with D unresolved. This CDR3 has 16 amino acids. The ends were cut back, 0 bases at V and 3 bases at J, with 12 bases in the middle. Germline V gives CDR1 LGHNA, CDR2 YNFKEQ. CDR3 region: CASSQESELIGNTIYF. CDR3 in DNA: TGTGCCAGCAGCCAAGAATCCGAGCTTATTGGAAACACCATATATTTT.

This rearrangement joins TRBV6-6 to TRBJ2-5; 12 nucleotides line up with TRBD2. Germline lookup yields CDR1 MNHNY and CDR2 SVGAGI (reference sequence). Trimming cost V 6 bases and J 5 bases; bases outside gene matches: 10. This CDR3 has 16 amino acids. The CDR3 loop reads CASSQTSGSTGETQYF. CDR3 bases: TGTGCCAGCAGCCAGACTAGCGGGAGTACGGGGGAGACCCAGTACTTC.

The rearrangement links TRBV7-2 to TRBJ2-1, with 9 positions matching TRBD2. The CDR3 runs to 18 residues. Germline CDR1 SGHTA, CDR2 FQGNSA. V was clipped by 4 bases and J by 9 bases; unmatched bases: 19. In DNA, the CDR3 is TGTGCCAGCAGCTCAGGGGCCCTAGCGGGAAACTTTTGGGTTGAGCAGTTCTTC. It translates to CASSSGALAGNFWVEQFF. Combining the CDR3 with reference TRBV7-2 and TRBJ2-1 gives the whole variable domain GAGVSQSPSNKVTEKGKDVELRCDPISGHTALYWYRQSLGQGLEFLIYFQGNSAPDKSGLPSDRFSAERTGGSVSTLTIQRTQQEDSAVYLCASSSGALAGNFWVEQFFGPGTRLTVL.

The chain has TRBV5-1 and TRBJ1-5, with D perhaps TRBD1 (6 bases). Germline loops: CDR1 SGHRS, CDR2 YFSETQ. CDR3 length: 14 residues. V was trimmed by 5 bases and J by 5 bases, leaving 14 bases between them. The CDR3 DNA sequence: TGCGCCAGCAGTTCGGGGGGCGTAGATCAGCCCCAGCATTTT. Protein product: CASSSGGVDQPQHF.

This clone was detected a few times. This chain joins TRBV6-6 and TRBJ1-5; weak D call: TRBD1 (5 bases). The CDR3 totals 14 residues. V shed 2 bases and J shed 4 bases, with 9 bases lying between them. Germline V gene data show CDR1 as MNHNY and CDR2 as SVGAGI (reference sequence). The CDR3 loop reads CASSYEQENQPQHF. The CDR3 DNA reads as TGTGCCAGCAGTTACGAACAGGAGAATCAGCCCCAGCATTTT.

The chain recombines TRBV4-1 with TRBJ2-7, with a tentative D call TRBD2 (6 bases). The ends were cut back, 1 base at V and 3 bases at J, with 13 bases in the middle. CDR3 size: 15 residues. Germline V lookup: CDR1 MGHRA, CDR2 YSYEKL. This CDR3 is CASSQAGRGSYEQYF. In nucleotides, the CDR3 is TGCGCCAGCAGCCAAGCTGGGCGGGGTAGCTACGAGCAGTACTTC.

The CDR3 DNA is TGTGCCCGTGGGGGGGAGAACACAGATACGCAGTATTTT. It translates to CARGGENTDTQYF. V is TRBV5-6 and J is TRBJ2-3, with 7 bases identical to TRBD2. V shed 10 bases, J shed 2 bases, and the junction held 7 bases outside the gene matches. This CDR3 is 13 amino acids long. CDR1 and CDR2 (germline): SGHDT, YYEEEE. The entire variable domain, with the rest obtained from reference TRBV5-6 and TRBJ2-3, is as follows: DAGVTQSPTHLIKTRGQQVTLRCSPKSGHDTVSWYQQALGQGPQFIFQYYEEEERQRGNFPDRFSGHQFPNYSSELNVNALLLGDSALYLCARGGENTDTQYFGPGTRLTVL.

This clone was recorded only once. This chain uses TRBV30 with TRBJ2-5; 7 bases match TRBD1. Germline V gene lookup returns CDR1 GTSNPN and CDR2 SVGIG (reference sequence). Unmatched junction bases numbered 5, after V lost 5 bases and J lost 5 bases. There are 12 residues in the CDR3. Written as DNA, the CDR3 is TGTGCCTGGGAACAGGGGCAGGAGACCCAGTACTTC. It translates to CAWEQGQETQYF.

This chain links TRBV27 with TRBJ1-2; 9 bases map to TRBD1. The CDR3 length is 17 residues. Germline CDR1 MNHEY, CDR2 SMNVEV (reference sequence). The V segment lost 4 bases and the J segment 4 bases; nucleotides outside the gene matches: 13. DNA for the CDR3: TGTGCCAGCAGTTCACTCCCTCCGGGACAGGGAGTCTATGGCTACACCTTC. Amino acid sequence: CASSSLPPGQGVYGYTF.

The rearrangement joins TRBV5-6 to TRBJ1-1; D gene unclear. The CDR3 covers 13 residues. V was shortened by 4 bases and J by 5 bases, with 12 bases between the two germline ends. Germline loops: CDR1 SGHDT, CDR2 YYEEEE. CDR3 amino acids: CASSPPVRTEAFF. The CDR3 DNA reads TGTGCCAGCAGCCCCCCGGTGCGTACTGAAGCTTTCTTT.

The V and J genes are TRBV5-4 and TRBJ1-2; D ambiguous. This CDR3 is built from 14 residues. Between the trimmed V and J ends, which lost 1 base and 8 bases, there was a span of 15 bases. CDR1 and CDR2 from the germline V gene are SGHNT and YYREEE (reference sequence). Written as DNA, the CDR3 is TGTGCCAGCAGCTTGCTGGGGAGGAACGGAGGCTACACCTTC. This gives the protein CASSLLGRNGGYTF.

The chain uses TRBV15 and TRBJ2-3; D is undetermined. The CDR3 totals 15 residues. V was pared by 0 bases and J by 7 bases, with 14 bases between. CDR1 and CDR2 (germline): LNHNV, YYDKDF (reference sequence). The CDR3 loop is CATSRDLTQINTQYF. The CDR3 bases are TGTGCCACCAGCAGAGATCTAACTCAAATTAATACGCAGTATTTT.

This rearrangement joins TRBV13 to TRBJ2-3; D not resolved. This CDR3 region has 14 residues. V gave up 4 bases and J gave up 6 bases, with 14 bases separating them. The germline V gene has CDR1 PRHDT and CDR2 FYEKMQ (reference sequence). The CDR3 region is CASSSYEVSDTQYF. The CDR3 DNA follows: TGTGCCAGCAGCTCCTACGAAGTATCTGATACGCAGTATTTT.

This chain joins TRBV28 and TRBJ1-6, with 11 bases identical to TRBD1. Germline V gives CDR1 MDHEN, CDR2 SYDVKM. The CDR3 contains 15 residues. V gave up 6 bases and J gave up 10 bases; unmatched junction bases: 8. DNA for the CDR3: TGTGCCAGCAGGTGGACAGGGGGCCTTCGGTCACCCCTCCACTTT. Translating gives CASRWTGGLRSPLHF.

This clone turned up a few times. The sample has other DNA sequences that encode this CDR3 too. This chain connects TRBV4-3 to TRBJ1-6; D perhaps matches TRBD1 (6 bases). V was cut by 1 base and J by 7 bases, with 11 bases left in between. The germline CDR1 and CDR2 sequences are LGHNA and YSLEER. There are 15 residues in the CDR3. The CDR3 sequence: CASSQVSQGNSPLHF. The CDR3 DNA sequence: TGCGCCAGCAGCCAAGTTTCGCAGGGGAATTCACCCCTCCACTTT.